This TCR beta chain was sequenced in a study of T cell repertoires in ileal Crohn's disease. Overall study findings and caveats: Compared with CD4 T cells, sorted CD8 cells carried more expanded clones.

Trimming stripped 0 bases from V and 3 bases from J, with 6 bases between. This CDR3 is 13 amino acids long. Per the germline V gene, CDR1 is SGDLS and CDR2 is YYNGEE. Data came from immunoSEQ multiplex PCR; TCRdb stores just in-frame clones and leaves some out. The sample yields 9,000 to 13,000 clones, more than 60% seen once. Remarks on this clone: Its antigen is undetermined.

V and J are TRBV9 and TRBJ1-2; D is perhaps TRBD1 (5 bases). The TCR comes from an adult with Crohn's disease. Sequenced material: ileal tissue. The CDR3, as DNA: TGTGCCAGCAGCGTAGGGGGCGACTATGGCTACACCTTC. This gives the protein CASSVGGDYGYTF.